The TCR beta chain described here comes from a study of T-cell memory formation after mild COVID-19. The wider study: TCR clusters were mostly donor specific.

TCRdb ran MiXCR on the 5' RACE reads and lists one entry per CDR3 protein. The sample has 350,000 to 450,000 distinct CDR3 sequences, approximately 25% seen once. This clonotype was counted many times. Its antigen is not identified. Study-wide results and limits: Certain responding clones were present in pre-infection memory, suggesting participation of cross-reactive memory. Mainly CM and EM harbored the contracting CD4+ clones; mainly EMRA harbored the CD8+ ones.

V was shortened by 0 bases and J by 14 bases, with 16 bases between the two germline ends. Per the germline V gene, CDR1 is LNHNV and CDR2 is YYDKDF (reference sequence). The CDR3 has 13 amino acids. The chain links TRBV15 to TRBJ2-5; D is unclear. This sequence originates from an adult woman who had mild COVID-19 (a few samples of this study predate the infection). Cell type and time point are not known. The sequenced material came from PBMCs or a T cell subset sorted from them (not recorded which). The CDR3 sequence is CATSRDPGAASYF. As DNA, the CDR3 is TGTGCCACCAGCAGAGATCCCGGTGCGGCCTCATACTTC.